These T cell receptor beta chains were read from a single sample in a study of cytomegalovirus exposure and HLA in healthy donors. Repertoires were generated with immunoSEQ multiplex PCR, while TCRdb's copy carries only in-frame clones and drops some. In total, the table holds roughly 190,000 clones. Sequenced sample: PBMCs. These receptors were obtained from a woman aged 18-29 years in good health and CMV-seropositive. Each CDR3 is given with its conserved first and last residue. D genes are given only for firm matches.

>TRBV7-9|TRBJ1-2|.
TGTGCCAGCAGCTTATCGCAGGGTGCCTATGGCTACACCTTC
CASSLSQGAYGYTF
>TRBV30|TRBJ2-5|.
TGTGCCTCCAGTGTCGACCAAGAGACCCAGTACTTC
CASSVDQETQYF
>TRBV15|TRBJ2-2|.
TGTGCCACCAGCAGAGACTCCACCGGGGAGCTGTTTTTT
CATSRDSTGELFF
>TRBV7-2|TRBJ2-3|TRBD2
TGTGCCAGCAGCAAGGGACTAGCGGGAGCTGTGTGGACAGATACGCAGTATTTT
CASSKGLAGAVWTDTQYF
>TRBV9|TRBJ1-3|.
TGTGCCAGCAGCCCGCGACAGAGCTCTGGAAACACCATATATTTT
CASSPRQSSGNTIYF
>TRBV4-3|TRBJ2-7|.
TGCGCCAGCAGCCAAGCCCATGAGGCCTACGAGCAGTACTTC
CASSQAHEAYEQYF
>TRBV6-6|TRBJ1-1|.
TGTGCCAGCAGACGAGGTGCGAACACTGAAGCTTTCTTT
CASRRGANTEAFF
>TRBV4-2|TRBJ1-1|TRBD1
TGTGCCAGCAGCCACCGGAGGGACAGGTATAGAAGGCGTGGTGAAGCTTTCTTT
CASSHRRDRYRRRGEAFF
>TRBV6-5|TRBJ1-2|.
TGTGCCAGCAGCCTAAGCGCGGGCTATGGCTACACCTTC
CASSLSAGYGYTF
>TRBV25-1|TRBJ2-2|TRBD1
TGTGCCAGCAGTGATCCGGGACAGATTGACGGGGAGCTGTTTTTT
CASSDPGQIDGELFF
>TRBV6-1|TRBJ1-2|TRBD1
TGTGCCAGCAGTGAAGCGAGGGTTAGGGGGCTTCACTATGGCTACACCTTC
CASSEARVRGLHYGYTF
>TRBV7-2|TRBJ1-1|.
TGTGCCAGCAGCCCAACTCCGGGGGGCGGCACTGAAGCTTTCTTT
CASSPTPGGGTEAFF
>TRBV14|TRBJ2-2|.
TGTGCCAGCAGTCCACGGGGGAACACCGGGGAGCTGTTTTTT
CASSPRGNTGELFF
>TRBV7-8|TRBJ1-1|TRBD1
TGTGCCAGCAGCTGGGGACAGGCTGACACTGAAGCCTTCTTT
CASSWGQADTEAFF
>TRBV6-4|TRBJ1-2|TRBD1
TGTGCCAGCAGTTTGACAGGGGGCGGTGGGGGCTACACCTTC
CASSLTGGGGGYTF
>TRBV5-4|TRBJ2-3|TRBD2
TGTGCCACCCTTAGCGGGAGGGAGGCAGATACGCAGTATTTT
CATLSGREADTQYF
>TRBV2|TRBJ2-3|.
TGTGCCAGCAGTGTTGGGCCTGATACGCAGTATTTT
CASSVGPDTQYF
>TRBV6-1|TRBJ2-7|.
TGTGCCAGCAGTGAAGGGGACAATATCTACGAGCAGTACTTC
CASSEGDNIYEQYF
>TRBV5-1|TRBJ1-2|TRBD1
TGCGCCAGCAGTCGGGACAGGGGGGGCGGCTACACCTTC
CASSRDRGGGYTF
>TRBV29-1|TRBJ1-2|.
TGCAGCGTTGAAGATCAGGGTGCTAACTATGGCTACACCTTC
CSVEDQGANYGYTF
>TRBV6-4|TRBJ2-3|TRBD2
TGTGCCAGCAGTGACCCCGAGGGGCTAGCGGGGGGAGGGGATAATGGGGCAGATACGCAGTATTTT
CASSDPEGLAGGGDNGADTQYF
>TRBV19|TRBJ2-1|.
TGTGCCAGTAGTGACGGGAATTTAAATGAGCAGTTCTTC
CASSDGNLNEQFF
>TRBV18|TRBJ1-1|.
TGTGCCAGCTCACCGGCAGGGTCAGGCACTGAAGCTTTCTTT
CASSPAGSGTEAFF
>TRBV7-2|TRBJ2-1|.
TGTGCCACCTCAGCGTTGAATGAGCAGTTCTTC
CATSALNEQFF
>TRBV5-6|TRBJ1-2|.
TGTGCCAGCAGCTCCCTCCTGCGGACTAACTATGGCTACACCTTC
CASSSLLRTNYGYTF
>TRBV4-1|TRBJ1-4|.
TGCGCCAGCAGCCAAGTGCGGGGTGAAAAACTGTTTTTT
CASSQVRGEKLFF
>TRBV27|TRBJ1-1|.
TGTGCCAGCAGGGGGGTAGGGGGGAACACTGAAGCTTTCTTT
CASRGVGGNTEAFF
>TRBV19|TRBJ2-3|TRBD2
TGTGCCAGGGGGACTAGCGGGAGAATAGGTGCTAGCACAGATACGCAGTATTTT
CARGTSGRIGASTDTQYF
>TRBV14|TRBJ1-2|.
TGTGCCAGCAGTCCTTATGGGGCCGGCTATGGCTACACCTTC
CASSPYGAGYGYTF
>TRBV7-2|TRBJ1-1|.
TGTGCCAGCAGCCCGCGGACACGATTGAACACTGAAGCTTTCTTT
CASSPRTRLNTEAFF
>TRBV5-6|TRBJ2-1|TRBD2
TGTGCCAGCAGCTCAGCCGGGACTAGCGGGATTTTCTTC
CASSSAGTSGIFF
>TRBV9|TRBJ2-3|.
TGTGCCAGCAGCGCAGGACAGCCGATCACAGATACGCAGTATTTT
CASSAGQPITDTQYF
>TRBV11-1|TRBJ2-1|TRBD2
TGTGCCAGCAGCCTAGCGGGGGCGCCGCGTGAGCAGTTCTTC
CASSLAGAPREQFF
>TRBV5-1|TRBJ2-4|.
TGCGCCAGCAGCTTTACGGGGGAAAACATTCAGTACTTC
CASSFTGENIQYF
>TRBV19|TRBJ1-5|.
TGTGCCAGTACCTTAGGACGGGGAGATCAGCCCCAGCATTTT
CASTLGRGDQPQHF
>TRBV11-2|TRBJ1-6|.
TGTGCCAGCAGCTTCGCCGGGTCGGGTTCACCCCTCCACTTT
CASSFAGSGSPLHF
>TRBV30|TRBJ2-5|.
TGTGCCTGGAGTCCCCTCAGGGGTATGTGGGAGACCCAGTACTTC
CAWSPLRGMWETQYF
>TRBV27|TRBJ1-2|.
TGTGCCAGCAGTTTTCAGGGGATGGACGGCTACACCTTC
CASSFQGMDGYTF
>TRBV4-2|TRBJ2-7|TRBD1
TGTGCCAGCAGCCCTAACAGGGGGGAATACGAGCAGTACTTC
CASSPNRGEYEQYF
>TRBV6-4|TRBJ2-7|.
TGTGCCAGCAGCGACGGACAGTCCCAACAGGTCACCTACGAGCAGTACTTC
CASSDGQSQQVTYEQYF
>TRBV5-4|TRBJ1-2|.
TGTGCCAGCAGCGCCGGGACATCCGGCTACACCTTC
CASSAGTSGYTF
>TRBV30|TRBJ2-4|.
TGTGCCTGGAGTGTACCGTGGCAGTCCTTAGCCAAAAACATTCAGTACTTC
CAWSVPWQSLAKNIQYF